These 10 T cell receptor beta chains were all obtained from the same sample, sequenced in a study of beta chain features in type 1 diabetes (dated by TCRdb to the late 2010s). The method behind the library was the immunoSEQ multiplex PCR assay. The entire amount of isolated RNA was reverse transcribed using the High Capacity cDNA Reverse Transcription Kit, so the sequenced TCRB transcripts were expressed ones. TCRdb's version of the immuneACCESS table is confined to in-frame rearrangements and falls short of the full clone set. An unresolved V gene accounts for under half of the shortfall where checked; the remainder is of unknown origin. The sample profile shows hundreds of thousands of clones; 30% of them were found once. Around 0.065% of the sample goes to the ten largest clones. Material for sequencing was naive CD4+ T cells from blood. The label giving this sample's cell subset or site can be read as: true naive CD4+ T cells. These receptors were obtained from a man between 18 and 35 years old in good health.

This clone occurred a few times. V usage is TRBV30 and J usage is TRBJ1-6; D unresolved. Trimming took 1 base from V and 6 from J, leaving 7 bases between them. Germline values: CDR1 GTSNPN, CDR2 SVGIG (reference sequence). The CDR3 contains 13 residues. The CDR3 DNA reads TGTGCCTGGAGTGCCGAAGCTAATTCACCCCTCCACTTT. The encoded protein is CAWSAEANSPLHF.

This chain joins TRBV6-5 and TRBJ2-1, with D perhaps TRBD2 (6 bases). CDR1 and CDR2 from the germline V gene are MNHEY and SVGAGI. The CDR3 extends over 11 amino acids. Trimming cost V 6 bases and J 10 bases, with 10 bases left between them. In nucleotides, the CDR3 is TGTGCCAGCAGGTCTCGGGGGGAGCAGTTCTTC. Protein: CASRSRGEQFF.

The genes are TRBV29-1 and TRBJ2-5; 7 positions agree with TRBD2. This CDR3 contains 13 residues. CDR1 is SQVTM and CDR2 is ANQGSEA in the germline V gene. Trimming removed 7 bases from V and 8 bases from J; junction bases left unmatched: 13. The CDR3 nucleotides read TGCAGCGCCAGATCCCGGGGGGTAGACACCCAGTACTTC. Translated, it gives CSARSRGVDTQYF.

V usage is TRBV14 and J usage is TRBJ2-7; 9 nucleotides match TRBD1. Germline assignment: CDR1 SGHDN and CDR2 FVKESK. Trimming at V came to 1 base and at J to 1 base, leaving 5 bases not matched to a gene. The CDR3 is 16 residues long. The CDR3 spells CASSQGAGTGSYEQYF. The CDR3, as DNA: TGTGCCAGCAGCCAAGGAGCCGGGACAGGGTCCTACGAGCAGTACTTC.

This clone has only one observation. The chain uses TRBV7-2 and TRBJ2-7, with 7 bases lining up with TRBD1. Per the germline V gene, CDR1 is SGHTA and CDR2 is FQGNSA. The CDR3 spans 14 residues. V gave up 0 bases and J gave up 7 bases; unmatched junction bases: 6. The CDR3 spells CASSLATGQLEQYF. CDR3 nucleotide sequence: TGTGCCAGCAGCTTAGCTACGGGACAGTTGGAGCAGTACTTC.

This sequence joins TRBV7-2 and TRBJ1-1, with TRBD1 matching over 7 bases. Germline CDR1 SGHTA, CDR2 FQGNSA. This CDR3 region has 15 residues. V lost 5 bases, J lost 3 bases, and 9 bases stayed unmatched. The CDR3 here is CASSADRARYTEAFF. CDR3 sequence (DNA): TGTGCCAGCAGCGCCGACAGGGCTCGATACACTGAAGCTTTCTTT.

The chain is built from TRBV23-1 and TRBJ1-3; D perhaps matches TRBD1 (5 bases). TRBV23-1 is filed as an ORF, its function uncertain. The CDR3 has 17 residues. V was trimmed by 2 bases and J by 0 bases, leaving 14 bases between them. CDR3: CASSQPPGPSSGNTIYF. In nucleotides, the CDR3 is TGCGCCAGCAGTCAACCCCCGGGACCGAGCTCTGGAAACACCATATATTTT.

The chain is built from TRBV7-7 and TRBJ2-5; 9 nucleotides agree with TRBD1. The CDR3 length is 15 residues. J gave up 5 bases and V 4 bases, and 8 bases lay outside the gene matches. CDR1 is SSHAT and CDR2 is FNYEAQ in the germline V gene (reference sequence). The CDR3 spells CASSSRGQGGETQYF. CDR3 bases: TGTGCCAGCAGCTCCCGGGGACAGGGTGGGGAGACCCAGTACTTC. Full variable domain (outside the CDR3, taken from reference TRBV7-7 and TRBJ2-5): GAGVSQSPRYKVTKRGQDVTLRCDPISSHATLYWYQQALGQGPEFLTYFNYEAQPDKSGLPSDRFSAERPEGSISTLTIQRTEQRDSAMYRCASSSRGQGGETQYFGPGTRLLVL.

V gene TRBV11-2 combines with J gene TRBJ1-2; D unclear. Trimming pared 3 bases from V and 1 base from J, leaving 6 bases between. The CDR3 has 13 amino acids. Germline lookup yields CDR1 SGHAT and CDR2 FQNNGV. CDR3 protein: CASSFSVNYGYTF. The CDR3 DNA sequence: TGTGCCAGCAGCTTTTCAGTTAACTATGGCTACACCTTC.

This chain's CDR3 is CAWSRGRDEKLFF. The CDR3, as DNA: TGTGCCTGGAGTCGGGGGCGGGATGAAAAACTGTTTTTT. The genes are TRBV30 and TRBJ1-4; D is perhaps TRBD1 (6 bases). The CDR3 length is 13 residues. Germline V CDR1 and CDR2: GTSNPN, SVGIG (reference sequence). V dropped 2 bases and J dropped 6 bases, with 10 bases sitting between them.